A single sample gave rise to the 24 T cell receptor beta chains below, sequenced in a study of shared clonotypes between healthy human individuals. Here immunoSEQ multiplex PCR was the method, and the copy in TCRdb shows in-frame clones only, minus some. The sample holds millions of clones, roughly 94% seen once. Sample: naive CD4+ T cells sorted from blood. Subset described: CD45RA+ positively selected. The receptors come from a man aged 18 to 35 in good health.

This clone showed up just once. CDR3 nucleotide sequence: TGTGCCAGCAGCTCGGGACTAGCGGGGTCCAATGAGCAGTTCTTC. Amino acid sequence: CASSSGLAGSNEQFF. The chain combines TRBV7-9 with TRBJ2-1; 13 bases map to TRBD2. From germline, CDR1 is SEHNR and CDR2 FQNEAQ (reference sequence). The trim removed 4 bases at V and 6 bases at J, leaving 3 bases unmatched. The CDR3 runs to 15 residues.

This chain uses TRBV7-9 with TRBJ2-5, with D perhaps assigned TRBD1 or TRBD2 (5 bases each). The V and J ends lost 0 bases and 5 bases respectively, with 10 bases between them. The CDR3 covers 14 residues. CDR1 and CDR2 (germline): SEHNR, FQNEAQ (reference sequence). The CDR3 is CASSLAWGGETQYF. The CDR3 nucleotides read TGTGCCAGCAGCTTAGCGTGGGGCGGGGAGACCCAGTACTTC.

This clone has just one count. The same CDR3 arises from other DNA sequences in this sample as well. The V gene is TRBV5-1, the J gene TRBJ1-3; 7 bases line up with TRBD1. The CDR3 length is 15 residues. The germline CDR1 and CDR2 sequences are SGHRS and YFSETQ. V dropped 2 bases and J dropped 1; count of bases not matched to a gene: 3. The CDR3 DNA sequence: TGCGCCAGCAGCTTAACAGGGGTTTCTGGAAACACCATATATTTT. It is translated as CASSLTGVSGNTIYF.

The CDR3 protein is CASSSRALGDTGELFF. CDR3 DNA: TGTGCCAGCAGTTCCCGAGCCCTCGGAGACACCGGGGAGCTGTTTTTT. This chain connects TRBV28 to TRBJ2-2; D is unclear. V was trimmed by 4 bases and J by 3 bases, leaving 15 bases between them. Germline V lookup: CDR1 MDHEN, CDR2 SYDVKM. The CDR3 extends over 16 amino acids.

CDR3 region: CASSSFSYNSPLHF. The DNA of the CDR3 is TGTGCCAGCAGCTCGTTTTCCTATAATTCACCCCTCCACTTT. The chain combines TRBV5-8 with TRBJ1-6; the D is unclear. V was pared by 3 bases and J by 1 base, with 5 bases between. The CDR3 is 14 residues long. CDR1 SGHTS and CDR2 YDEGEE come from the germline V gene.

The J gene is TRBJ1-1, the V gene TRBV6-4, with no clear D. The CDR3 is 13 amino acids. The ends were cut back, 5 bases at V and 0 bases at J, with 7 bases in the middle. Germline lookup yields CDR1 MRHNA and CDR2 SNTAGT. The CDR3 is CASSRDLNTEAFF. CDR3 in DNA: TGTGCCAGCAGTCGGGATTTGAACACTGAAGCTTTCTTT.

The chain carries TRBV18 and TRBJ1-1; D is ambiguous. This CDR3 contains 16 residues. V was trimmed by 1 base and J by 5 bases, leaving 17 bases between them. Germline values: CDR1 KGHSH, CDR2 LQKENI. The CDR3 is CASSPQELQALTEAFF. CDR3 DNA: TGTGCCAGCTCACCACAGGAGCTGCAGGCGCTGACTGAAGCTTTCTTT.

The chain uses TRBV5-4 and TRBJ2-7, with TRBD1 identical over 8 bases. The V and J ends lost 4 bases and 6 bases, in that order; junction bases with no gene match: 9. The CDR3 extends over 14 amino acids. Per the germline V gene, CDR1 is SGHNT and CDR2 is YYREEE (reference sequence). In DNA, the CDR3 is TGTGCCAGCAGCCCGGACAGGGCCCTCGGCGAGCAGTACTTC. This gives the protein CASSPDRALGEQYF.

The chain carries TRBV4-1 and TRBJ2-7; 7 bases match TRBD1. V trimming: 3 bases; J trimming: 5 bases; junction bases outside the gene matches: 10. Germline V gene data show CDR1 as MGHRA and CDR2 as YSYEKL. The CDR3 spans 15 residues. DNA for the CDR3: TGCGCCAGCAGCCACTGGGACAGACTTGGTGACGAGCAGTACTTC. Its protein product is CASSHWDRLGDEQYF.

The chain combines TRBV27 with TRBJ2-7; TRBD1 agrees at 8 bases. Losses at the gene ends were 2 bases for V and 1 base for J; bases not matched to a gene: 10. Germline V gene sequence: CDR1 MNHEY, CDR2 SMNVEV (reference sequence). The CDR3 contains 17 residues. The CDR3 DNA reads as TGTGCCAGCAGTTTAAAGAGGACAGGGTTAGGTTCCTACGAGCAGTACTTC. The encoded protein is CASSLKRTGLGSYEQYF.

This CDR3 is CASSPRSSGSYEQYF. CDR3 in DNA: TGTGCCAGCAGCCCCCGGTCTAGCGGTTCCTACGAGCAGTACTTC. The V call is TRBV7-9, the J call TRBJ2-7; TRBD2 matches at 7 bases. This CDR3 is 15 amino acids long. After removal of 5 bases from V and 1 base from J, the junction contained 8 bases not matched to a gene. Per the germline V gene, CDR1 is SEHNR and CDR2 is FQNEAQ (reference sequence).

The J gene is TRBJ2-3, the V gene TRBV10-3; D unresolved. The germline gives CDR1 ENHRY, CDR2 SYGVKD. The CDR3 spans 12 residues. Between the trimmed V and J ends, which lost 11 bases and 8 bases, there was a span of 17 bases. The CDR3 protein is CASKGSSGTQYF. CDR3 in DNA: TGTGCCTCTAAGGGTAGCTCGGGTACGCAGTATTTT.

The rearrangement uses TRBV28 and TRBJ1-3; 9 bases map to TRBD1. V dropped 5 bases and J dropped 4; count of bases not matched to a gene: 9. Looked up from germline, CDR1 is MDHEN and CDR2 is SYDVKM. The CDR3 contains 16 residues. The CDR3 spells CASSTTGTGPGNTIYF. The CDR3 DNA follows: TGTGCCAGCAGTACCACTGGGACAGGGCCAGGAAACACCATATATTTT.

The chain carries TRBV5-1 and TRBJ1-1; D might be TRBD1 (5 bases). CDR3 size: 15 residues. CDR1 is SGHRS, CDR2 YFSETQ, per germline. V was cut by 0 bases and J by 3 bases, with 12 bases left in between. CDR3 bases: TGCGCCAGCAGCTTGGAACCAGGGAGGGACACTGAAGCTTTCTTT. Translated: CASSLEPGRDTEAFF.

The V gene is TRBV29-1, the J gene TRBJ2-3, with 13 bases lining up with TRBD2. V shed 7 bases, J shed 4 bases, and the junction held 8 bases outside the gene matches. CDR3 length equals 15 residues. CDR1 and CDR2 from the germline V gene are SQVTM and ANQGSEA. CDR3: CSAPLAGGPSDTQYF. Written as DNA, the CDR3 is TGCAGCGCCCCACTAGCGGGAGGGCCGTCAGATACGCAGTATTTT.

As to this clone: Other DNA variants within this sample encode the same CDR3. V is TRBV5-1 and J is TRBJ1-2, with 7 positions matching TRBD1. This CDR3 comprises 12 residues. Trimming removed 2 bases from V and 5 bases from J; junction bases left unmatched: 0. Per the germline V gene, CDR1 is SGHRS and CDR2 is YFSETQ. For the CDR3, the DNA is TGCGCCAGCAGCTTACAGGGGTATGGCTACACCTTC. Its protein is CASSLQGYGYTF. The full variable domain, with the rest looked up from reference TRBV5-1 and TRBJ1-2, is KAGVTQTPRYLIKTRGQQVTLSCSPISGHRSVSWYQQTPGQGLQFLFEYFSETQRNKGNFPGRFSGRQFSNSRSEMNVSTLELGDSALYLCASSLQGYGYTFGSGTRLTVV.

This clone was seen once. Additional DNA sequences in this sample encode the identical CDR3. This chain links TRBV5-4 with TRBJ2-3; D gene uncertain. Trimming cost V 4 bases and J 6 bases, with 6 bases left between them. The CDR3 consists of 11 residues. Per the germline V gene, CDR1 is SGHNT and CDR2 is YYREEE (reference sequence). The CDR3: CASSLGDTQYF. The CDR3 DNA reads TGTGCCAGCAGCCTAGGGGATACGCAGTATTTT.

The rearrangement joins TRBV5-1 to TRBJ2-4; 8 positions match TRBD1. CDR3 length: 20 amino acids. The junction had 14 bases not matched to a gene; V was cut back by 0 bases and J by 0 bases. Per the germline V gene, CDR1 is SGHRS and CDR2 is YFSETQ. CDR3 in amino acids: CASSLGTGGGGTLAKNIQYF. In nucleotides, the CDR3 is TGCGCCAGCAGCTTGGGAACAGGGGGTGGAGGAACCTTAGCCAAAAACATTCAGTACTTC.

V and J are TRBV27 and TRBJ1-6; tentatively, D is TRBD1 (6 bases). The CDR3 is 16 amino acids. Looked up from germline, CDR1 is MNHEY and CDR2 is SMNVEV (reference sequence). The ends were cut back, 6 bases at V and 7 bases at J, with 19 bases in the middle. The CDR3 coding sequence is TGTGCCAGCAGGGGGACAAAGCCCCTCTCGAATTCACCCCTCCACTTT. Amino acids: CASRGTKPLSNSPLHF.

With regard to this clone: Other DNA sequences from this sample encode an identical CDR3 as well. The chain links TRBV6-5 to TRBJ1-1, with TRBD1 identical over 9 bases. Germline CDR1 reads MNHEY; CDR2 reads SVGAGI. CDR3 length equals 15 residues. The trim removed 0 bases at V and 1 base at J, leaving 0 bases unmatched. The CDR3 nucleotides read TGTGCCAGCAGTTACTCACAGGGGGCGAACACTGAAGCTTTCTTT. This gives the protein CASSYSQGANTEAFF.

The CDR3 bases are TGTGCCTGGAGTACAGGGGGGTCAGGGGCCAACGTCCTGACTTTC. Its translation is CAWSTGGSGANVLTF. This chain connects TRBV30 to TRBJ2-6; 8 bases agree with TRBD1. CDR1 is GTSNPN and CDR2 is SVGIG in the germline V gene (reference sequence). V lost 2 bases to trimming and J lost 4 bases; unmatched junction nucleotides: 4. The CDR3 has 15 amino acids.

This chain uses TRBV4-1 with TRBJ1-4; 8 bases line up with TRBD1. The CDR3 contains 15 residues. Germline V lookup: CDR1 MGHRA, CDR2 YSYEKL. The trim removed 3 bases at V and 8 bases at J, leaving 8 bases unmatched. CDR3 sequence reads: CASSHADRVREKLFF. For the CDR3, the DNA is TGCGCCAGCAGCCATGCGGACAGGGTAAGGGAAAAACTGTTTTTT.

CDR3 DNA sequence: TGTGCCAGCAGTTTTCTCTCTACCGCGGGCACAGATACGCAGTATTTT. Translating gives CASSFLSTAGTDTQYF. The chain uses TRBV7-9 and TRBJ2-3; D uncertain. Looked up from germline, CDR1 is SEHNR and CDR2 is FQNEAQ (reference sequence). The CDR3 loop spans 16 amino acids. Trimming shortened V by 6 bases and J by 1 base, and 17 bases separated the two germline ends.

Points on this clone: Other DNA sequences in the sample encode the same CDR3. V gene TRBV30 combines with J gene TRBJ2-3; D remains unclear. Germline-derived CDR1 and CDR2 are GTSNPN and SVGIG (reference sequence). Trimming pared 4 bases from V and 1 base from J, leaving 6 bases between. The CDR3 contains 12 residues. The CDR3 sequence: CAWTVGTDTQYF. CDR3 sequence (DNA): TGTGCCTGGACAGTGGGCACAGATACGCAGTATTTT. Supplemented by reference TRBV30 and TRBJ2-3, the full variable domain reads SQTIHQWPATLVQPVGSPLSLECTVEGTSNPNLYWYRQAAGRGLQLLFYSVGIGQISSEVPQNLSASRPQDRQFILSSKKLLLSDSGFYLCAWTVGTDTQYFGPGTRLTVL.